A selection of T cell receptor beta chains follows, all from one sample in a study of blood T cell repertoires in COVID-19. Libraries were prepared by immunoSEQ multiplex PCR; TCRdb keeps only in-frame clonotypes and omits some of them. Of 250,000 to 300,000 clones in the sample, just under 90% were seen once. The sequenced material came from PBMCs or T cells enriched from blood (not recorded which). Receptors were obtained from a woman aged 45-60 years who had been exposed to COVID-19. The CDR3 runs from the conserved cysteine through the conserved F or W. Each record gives: clone size, V gene, J gene, D gene, CDR3 protein, CDR3 DNA. The D gene is left open where the match is weak. Clone size appears in some rows only: once, few, many, or a class for an expanded clone.

clone_size: NA; v_call: TRBV5-1; j_call: TRBJ2-3; d_call: NA; cdr3_aa: CASRQSPGQRADTQYF; cdr3_nt: TGCGCCAGCAGGCAGAGTCCTGGACAGAGGGCAGATACGCAGTATTTT
clone_size: NA; v_call: TRBV4-1; j_call: TRBJ1-1; d_call: TRBD1; cdr3_aa: CASSPSRDRVSEAFF; cdr3_nt: TGCGCCAGCAGCCCCTCCCGGGACAGGGTTTCTGAAGCTTTCTTT
clone_size: once; v_call: TRBV13; j_call: TRBJ2-3; d_call: NA; cdr3_aa: CASSPQYARNTDTQYF; cdr3_nt: TGTGCCAGCAGCCCCCAGTATGCTAGAAACACAGATACGCAGTATTTT
clone_size: NA; v_call: TRBV7-2; j_call: TRBJ2-5; d_call: NA; cdr3_aa: CASSLDLAFETQYF; cdr3_nt: TGTGCCAGCAGCTTAGATCTAGCTTTCGAGACCCAGTACTTC
clone_size: NA; v_call: TRBV29-1; j_call: TRBJ2-5; d_call: TRBD1; cdr3_aa: CSVLTGIGETQYF; cdr3_nt: TGCAGCGTCCTGACAGGGATTGGGGAGACCCAGTACTTC
clone_size: NA; v_call: TRBV6-1; j_call: TRBJ2-1; d_call: TRBD2; cdr3_aa: CASSKASGGNWFF; cdr3_nt: TGTGCCAGCAGTAAAGCTAGCGGAGGAAATTGGTTCTTC
clone_size: NA; v_call: TRBV7-2; j_call: TRBJ1-5; d_call: NA; cdr3_aa: CASSLGLESQHF; cdr3_nt: TGTGCCAGCAGCTTAGGGCTAGAGTCCCAGCATTTT
clone_size: NA; v_call: TRBV27; j_call: TRBJ2-1; d_call: TRBD2; cdr3_aa: CASRTGTSVSYNEQFF; cdr3_nt: TGTGCCAGCAGAACCGGGACTAGCGTCTCCTACAATGAGCAGTTCTTC
clone_size: few; v_call: TRBV2; j_call: TRBJ2-7; d_call: NA; cdr3_aa: CASSDPRDIEQYF; cdr3_nt: TGTGCCAGCAGTGACCCCCGGGACATAGAGCAGTACTTC
clone_size: once; v_call: TRBV5-1; j_call: TRBJ1-2; d_call: TRBD1; cdr3_aa: CASGQGSPLGYGYTF; cdr3_nt: TGCGCCAGTGGACAGGGGTCACCGTTGGGCTATGGCTACACCTTC
clone_size: NA; v_call: TRBV5-6; j_call: TRBJ1-2; d_call: NA; cdr3_aa: CASSPGGVYGYTF; cdr3_nt: TGTGCCAGCAGCCCCGGGGGGGTCTATGGCTACACCTTC
clone_size: NA; v_call: TRBV6-5; j_call: TRBJ2-1; d_call: NA; cdr3_aa: CAVRRSSYNEQFF; cdr3_nt: TGTGCCGTGCGGAGAAGCTCCTACAATGAGCAGTTCTTC
clone_size: NA; v_call: TRBV29-1; j_call: TRBJ2-3; d_call: NA; cdr3_aa: CSALRGSTQYF; cdr3_nt: TGCAGCGCCCTCCGGGGTAGTACGCAGTATTTT
clone_size: NA; v_call: TRBV4-1; j_call: TRBJ2-1; d_call: TRBD2; cdr3_aa: CASSQDSTSGLLGEQFF; cdr3_nt: TGCGCCAGCAGCCAAGATTCTACTAGCGGACTCCTTGGTGAGCAGTTCTTC
clone_size: once; v_call: TRBV28; j_call: TRBJ1-5; d_call: NA; cdr3_aa: CASSPEGRDQPQHF; cdr3_nt: TGTGCCAGCAGCCCGGAGGGAAGGGATCAGCCCCAGCATTTT
clone_size: NA; v_call: TRBV7-8; j_call: TRBJ2-5; d_call: TRBD2; cdr3_aa: CASSRELAGGETQYF; cdr3_nt: TGTGCCAGCAGCCGGGAACTAGCGGGGGGTGAGACCCAGTACTTC
clone_size: NA; v_call: TRBV5-8; j_call: TRBJ1-1; d_call: NA; cdr3_aa: CASSLRAEAFF; cdr3_nt: TGTGCCAGCAGCCTACGGGCTGAAGCTTTCTTT
clone_size: NA; v_call: TRBV25-1; j_call: TRBJ1-1; d_call: NA; cdr3_aa: CASSPAGEGNTEAFF; cdr3_nt: TGTGCCAGCTCCCCAGCAGGGGAGGGCAACACTGAAGCTTTCTTT
clone_size: NA; v_call: TRBV27; j_call: TRBJ2-3; d_call: TRBD2; cdr3_aa: CASSLYSGGSTDTQYF; cdr3_nt: TGTGCCAGCAGTTTATATAGCGGGGGTAGCACAGATACGCAGTATTTT
clone_size: NA; v_call: TRBV28; j_call: TRBJ1-5; d_call: NA; cdr3_aa: CASTMDSRNQPQHF; cdr3_nt: TGTGCCAGCACCATGGACAGCCGGAATCAGCCCCAGCATTTT
clone_size: NA; v_call: TRBV28; j_call: TRBJ2-3; d_call: TRBD1; cdr3_aa: CASSIRTGGQYF; cdr3_nt: TGTGCCAGCAGTATCCGTACAGGGGGGCAGTATTTT
clone_size: few; v_call: TRBV6-1; j_call: TRBJ2-1; d_call: NA; cdr3_aa: CASSEWANSYNEQFF; cdr3_nt: TGTGCCAGCAGTGAATGGGCTAATTCCTACAATGAGCAGTTCTTC
clone_size: few; v_call: TRBV4-1; j_call: TRBJ2-1; d_call: TRBD2; cdr3_aa: CASSQQTSGGDEQFF; cdr3_nt: TGCGCCAGCAGCCAACAGACTAGCGGGGGAGATGAGCAGTTCTTC
clone_size: NA; v_call: TRBV29-1; j_call: TRBJ2-7; d_call: NA; cdr3_aa: CSASYRSYEQYF; cdr3_nt: TGCAGCGCCTCATACAGGTCCTACGAGCAGTACTTC
clone_size: NA; v_call: TRBV29-1; j_call: TRBJ2-1; d_call: TRBD2; cdr3_aa: CSVAPGLAGVNEQFF; cdr3_nt: TGCAGCGTTGCCCCGGGACTAGCGGGGGTAAATGAGCAGTTCTTC
clone_size: NA; v_call: TRBV27; j_call: TRBJ1-3; d_call: NA; cdr3_aa: CASSLYGDSGNTIYF; cdr3_nt: TGTGCCAGCAGCCTCTACGGAGACTCTGGAAACACCATATATTTT
clone_size: few; v_call: TRBV6-1; j_call: TRBJ1-2; d_call: NA; cdr3_aa: CASSGSGGADPYLGYTF; cdr3_nt: TGTGCCAGCAGTGGTTCCGGTGGGGCAGACCCCTACCTTGGCTACACCTTC
clone_size: NA; v_call: TRBV7-7; j_call: TRBJ2-7; d_call: TRBD1; cdr3_aa: CASSLGQGSHEQYF; cdr3_nt: TGTGCTAGCAGCTTGGGACAGGGTAGTCACGAGCAGTACTTC
clone_size: NA; v_call: TRBV7-2; j_call: TRBJ2-7; d_call: NA; cdr3_aa: CASSGQQGSYEQYF; cdr3_nt: TGTGCCAGCAGCGGACAACAGGGTTCCTACGAGCAGTACTTC
clone_size: NA; v_call: TRBV19; j_call: TRBJ1-3; d_call: NA; cdr3_aa: CARNGGVSSGNTIYF; cdr3_nt: TGTGCCAGAAACGGGGGAGTCAGCTCTGGAAACACCATATATTTT
clone_size: once; v_call: TRBV27; j_call: TRBJ1-1; d_call: TRBD1; cdr3_aa: CASSFPLTGLDTEAFF; cdr3_nt: TGTGCCAGCAGTTTCCCATTGACAGGGCTGGACACTGAAGCTTTCTTT
clone_size: NA; v_call: TRBV6-5; j_call: TRBJ1-5; d_call: TRBD1; cdr3_aa: CASSSGQDLGQPQHF; cdr3_nt: TGTGCCAGCAGCTCAGGACAGGACCTTGGTCAGCCCCAGCATTTT
clone_size: NA; v_call: TRBV28; j_call: TRBJ1-2; d_call: NA; cdr3_aa: CASRTGFGYGYTF; cdr3_nt: TGTGCCAGCAGAACAGGGTTTGGCTATGGCTACACCTTC
clone_size: NA; v_call: TRBV4-1; j_call: TRBJ2-2; d_call: TRBD1; cdr3_aa: CASSQVTPRFRGDSKSGELFF; cdr3_nt: TGCGCCAGCAGCCAAGTAACTCCTCGCTTTCGAGGGGACAGTAAATCGGGGGAGCTGTTTTTT
clone_size: NA; v_call: TRBV15; j_call: TRBJ2-1; d_call: TRBD2; cdr3_aa: CATSREGLASSYNEQFF; cdr3_nt: TGTGCCACCAGCAGAGAAGGACTAGCGAGCTCCTACAATGAGCAGTTCTTC
clone_size: NA; v_call: TRBV27; j_call: TRBJ2-7; d_call: NA; cdr3_aa: CASSFGRNSYEQYF; cdr3_nt: TGTGCCAGCAGTTTCGGCAGGAACTCCTACGAGCAGTACTTC
clone_size: NA; v_call: TRBV27; j_call: TRBJ1-6; d_call: TRBD1; cdr3_aa: CASSSYRGRDSPLHF; cdr3_nt: TGTGCCAGCAGTTCATACAGGGGCAGGGATTCACCCCTCCACTTT
clone_size: NA; v_call: TRBV19; j_call: TRBJ2-7; d_call: TRBD1; cdr3_aa: CASSILDRPYEQYF; cdr3_nt: TGTGCCAGTAGTATTTTGGACAGGCCCTACGAGCAGTACTTC
clone_size: NA; v_call: TRBV27; j_call: TRBJ1-3; d_call: NA; cdr3_aa: CASREQGTGNTIYF; cdr3_nt: TGTGCCAGCAGAGAACAGGGTACTGGAAACACCATATATTTT
clone_size: NA; v_call: TRBV6-5; j_call: TRBJ2-6; d_call: NA; cdr3_aa: CASSFPRGSGANVLTF; cdr3_nt: TGTGCCAGCAGTTTCCCCCGGGGTTCTGGGGCCAACGTCCTGACTTTC
clone_size: few; v_call: TRBV28; j_call: TRBJ1-5; d_call: TRBD1; cdr3_aa: CASSFNRGQVGWDQPQHF; cdr3_nt: TGTGCCAGCAGTTTTAATCGCGGACAGGTCGGTTGGGATCAGCCCCAGCATTTT
clone_size: NA; v_call: TRBV4-2; j_call: TRBJ2-1; d_call: NA; cdr3_aa: CASSQEAGNEQFF; cdr3_nt: TGTGCCAGCAGCCAAGAAGCGGGCAATGAGCAGTTCTTC
clone_size: NA; v_call: TRBV2; j_call: TRBJ1-5; d_call: NA; cdr3_aa: CASSEAGRTDNQPQHF; cdr3_nt: TGTGCCAGCAGTGAAGCCGGGCGGACAGACAATCAGCCCCAGCATTTT
clone_size: NA; v_call: TRBV7-2; j_call: TRBJ2-5; d_call: TRBD1; cdr3_aa: CASSTPPGQAWGETQYF; cdr3_nt: TGTGCCAGCAGCACACCGCCAGGACAGGCCTGGGGAGAGACCCAGTACTTC
clone_size: NA; v_call: TRBV19; j_call: TRBJ2-1; d_call: TRBD1; cdr3_aa: CASSLGRTGVYNEQFF; cdr3_nt: TGTGCCAGTAGTCTTGGTAGGACAGGGGTCTACAATGAGCAGTTCTTC
clone_size: NA; v_call: TRBV5-1; j_call: TRBJ1-6; d_call: NA; cdr3_aa: CASSLFGQKSSYNSPLHF; cdr3_nt: TGCGCCAGCAGCTTATTCGGACAGAAAAGCTCCTATAATTCACCCCTCCACTTT
clone_size: NA; v_call: TRBV18; j_call: TRBJ1-6; d_call: TRBD1; cdr3_aa: CASRDRGVFSPLHF; cdr3_nt: TGTGCCAGCCGCGACAGGGGAGTATTTTCACCCCTCCACTTT
clone_size: NA; v_call: TRBV3-1/TRBV3-2; j_call: TRBJ2-2; d_call: NA; cdr3_aa: CASTSGGNTGELFF; cdr3_nt: TGTGCCAGCACCTCCGGGGGAAACACCGGGGAGCTGTTTTTT
clone_size: once; v_call: TRBV4-2; j_call: TRBJ2-7; d_call: NA; cdr3_aa: CASSQATGFSSYEQYF; cdr3_nt: TGTGCCAGCAGCCAAGCCACAGGTTTTAGCTCCTACGAGCAGTACTTC